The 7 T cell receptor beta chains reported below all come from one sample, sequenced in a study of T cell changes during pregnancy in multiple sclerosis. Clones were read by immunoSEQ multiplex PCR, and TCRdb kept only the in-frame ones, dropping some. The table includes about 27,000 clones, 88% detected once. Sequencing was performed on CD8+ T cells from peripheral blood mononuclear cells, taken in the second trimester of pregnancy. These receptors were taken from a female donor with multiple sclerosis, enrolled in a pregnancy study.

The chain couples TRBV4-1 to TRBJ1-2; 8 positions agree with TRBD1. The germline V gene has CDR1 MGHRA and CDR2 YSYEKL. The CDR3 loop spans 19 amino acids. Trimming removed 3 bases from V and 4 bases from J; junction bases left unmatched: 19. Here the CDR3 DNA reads TGCGCCAGCAGCCACAGAAACGACAGGGGATACAACGTGGGCTATGGCTACACCTTC. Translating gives CASSHRNDRGYNVGYGYTF.

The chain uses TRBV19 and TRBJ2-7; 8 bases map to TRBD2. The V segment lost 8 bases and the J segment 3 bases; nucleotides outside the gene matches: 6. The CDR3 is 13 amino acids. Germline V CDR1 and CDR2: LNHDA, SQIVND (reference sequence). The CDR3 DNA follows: TGTGCCAGTCGCCGGGGGGGGGACTACGAGCAGTACTTC. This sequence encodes CASRRGGDYEQYF.

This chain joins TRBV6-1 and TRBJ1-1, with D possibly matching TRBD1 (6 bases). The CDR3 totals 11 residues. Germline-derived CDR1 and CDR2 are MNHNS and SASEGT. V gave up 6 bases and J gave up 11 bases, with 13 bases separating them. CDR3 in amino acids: CASRGGAMAFF. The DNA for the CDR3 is TGTGCCAGCAGAGGGGGGGCGATGGCTTTCTTT.

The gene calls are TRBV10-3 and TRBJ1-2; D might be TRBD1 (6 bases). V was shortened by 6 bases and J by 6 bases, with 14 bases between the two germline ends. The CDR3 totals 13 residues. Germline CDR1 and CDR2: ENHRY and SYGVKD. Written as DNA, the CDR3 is TGTGCCATCAGCCTACAGGGTAGGAATGGCTACACCTTC. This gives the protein CAISLQGRNGYTF.

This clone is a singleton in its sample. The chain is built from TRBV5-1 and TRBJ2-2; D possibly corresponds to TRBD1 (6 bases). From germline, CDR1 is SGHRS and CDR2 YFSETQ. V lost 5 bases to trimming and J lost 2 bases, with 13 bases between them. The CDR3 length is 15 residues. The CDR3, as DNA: TGCGCCAGCAGATGGACAGAGACTAACACCGGGGAGCTGTTTTTT. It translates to CASRWTETNTGELFF.

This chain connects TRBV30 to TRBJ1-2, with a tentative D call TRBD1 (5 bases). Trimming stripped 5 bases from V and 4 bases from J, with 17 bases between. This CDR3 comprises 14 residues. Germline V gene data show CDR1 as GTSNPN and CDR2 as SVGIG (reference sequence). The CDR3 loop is CAWQGAFTSYGYTF. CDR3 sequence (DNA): TGTGCCTGGCAAGGGGCGTTTACCTCCTATGGCTACACCTTC. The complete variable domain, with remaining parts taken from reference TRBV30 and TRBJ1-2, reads SQTIHQWPATLVQPVGSPLSLECTVEGTSNPNLYWYRQAAGRGLQLLFYSVGIGQISSEVPQNLSASRPQDRQFILSSKKLLLSDSGFYLCAWQGAFTSYGYTFGSGTRLTVV.

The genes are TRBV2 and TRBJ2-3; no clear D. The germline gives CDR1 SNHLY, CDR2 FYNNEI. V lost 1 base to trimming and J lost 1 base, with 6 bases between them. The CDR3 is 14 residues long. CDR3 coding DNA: TGTGCCAGCAGTGAAGGCGGTGGCACAGATACGCAGTATTTT. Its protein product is CASSEGGGTDTQYF.